What follows are 16 T cell receptor beta chains derived from one specimen sequenced in a study of blood T cell repertoires in COVID-19. Repertoires were generated with immunoSEQ multiplex PCR, while TCRdb's copy carries only in-frame clones and drops some. The sample has about 170,000 clones, around 85% seen once. What was sequenced was peripheral blood. The receptors were gathered from a man aged 55-75 years who had recovered from COVID-19.

The gene calls are TRBV27 and TRBJ1-5, with 7 bases aligning to TRBD1. The V segment lost 5 bases and the J segment 10 bases; nucleotides outside the gene matches: 14. The CDR3 runs 15 residues. Looked up from germline, CDR1 is MNHEY and CDR2 is SMNVEV (reference sequence). This chain's CDR3 is CASSPRGTALGPQHF. DNA of the CDR3: TGTGCCAGCAGTCCCCGGGGGACAGCATTGGGCCCCCAGCATTTT.

The rearrangement uses TRBV18 and TRBJ1-1, with 10 positions matching TRBD1. The CDR3 has 15 residues. Germline CDR1 and CDR2: KGHSH and LQKENI. J lost 5 bases, V lost 3 bases, and 6 bases had no gene match. The CDR3: CASSPSGDRGTEAFF. CDR3 in DNA: TGTGCCAGCTCACCGAGTGGGGACAGGGGAACTGAAGCTTTCTTT.

This rearrangement joins TRBV5-1 to TRBJ1-6; D unresolved. Trimming pared 0 bases from V and 5 bases from J, leaving 12 bases between. Germline V gene lookup returns CDR1 SGHRS and CDR2 YFSETQ. The CDR3 totals 16 residues. Here the CDR3 reads CASSLAGRLDNSPLHF. The CDR3 coding sequence is TGCGCCAGCAGCTTGGCCGGTAGATTGGATAATTCACCCCTCCACTTT.

The rearrangement uses TRBV6-4 and TRBJ2-2; D remains ambiguous. The CDR3 runs to 15 residues. From germline, CDR1 is MRHNA and CDR2 SNTAGT. The ends were cut back, 5 bases at V and 3 bases at J, with 13 bases in the middle. CDR3 sequence reads: CASSPNIYDTGELFF. The CDR3 DNA reads as TGTGCCAGCAGTCCTAATATTTATGACACCGGGGAGCTGTTTTTT.

The V gene is TRBV7-9, the J gene TRBJ1-2; tentative D call: TRBD1 (6 bases). In germline, CDR1 is SEHNR, CDR2 FQNEAQ (reference sequence). Trimming cost V 0 bases and J 2 bases, with 10 bases left between them. This CDR3 comprises 15 residues. Here the CDR3 DNA reads TGTGCCAGCAGCTTAGCGGGGACAAAAAACTATGGCTACACCTTC. Its translation: CASSLAGTKNYGYTF.

V and J are TRBV5-4 and TRBJ1-2; D unresolved. CDR1 SGHNT and CDR2 YYREEE come from the germline V gene (reference sequence). The CDR3 totals 14 residues. V was clipped by 0 bases and J by 7 bases, with 13 bases between them. The CDR3 sequence: CASSLEHSLRGYTF. CDR3 nucleotide sequence: TGTGCCAGCAGCTTGGAGCACAGTCTGCGTGGCTACACCTTC.

This chain uses TRBV7-9 with TRBJ1-2; 7 nucleotides match TRBD1. The trim removed 4 bases at V and 8 bases at J, leaving 7 bases unmatched. CDR1 is SEHNR and CDR2 is FQNEAQ in the germline V gene (reference sequence). There are 13 residues in the CDR3. The CDR3 nucleotides read TGTGCCAGCAGCTCCGACAGGGCCCACGGCTACACCTTC. Residues: CASSSDRAHGYTF.

This chain links TRBV5-1 with TRBJ1-1; TRBD1 matches at 9 bases. V lost 0 bases to trimming and J lost 5 bases; unmatched junction nucleotides: 8. There are 16 residues in the CDR3. From germline, CDR1 is SGHRS and CDR2 YFSETQ. CDR3 loop: CASSLGSAGQGTEAFF. As DNA, the CDR3 is TGCGCCAGCAGCTTGGGTTCGGCGGGACAGGGAACTGAAGCTTTCTTT.

The rearrangement uses TRBV29-1 and TRBJ1-4; tentatively, D is TRBD1 (6 bases). The CDR3 totals 14 residues. The germline gives CDR1 SQVTM, CDR2 ANQGSEA. Trimming stripped 0 bases from V and 8 bases from J, with 13 bases between. CDR3 bases: TGCAGCGTTGAAGATCCTGCAGGGGTGGAAAAACTGTTTTTT. This translates into CSVEDPAGVEKLFF.

This clone was observed a single time. The chain employs TRBV6-6 and TRBJ1-2; no clear D gene. Germline lookup yields CDR1 MNHNY and CDR2 SVGAGI (reference sequence). There are 12 residues in the CDR3. Trimming left V 4 bases short and J 3 bases short, with 6 bases between. Here the CDR3 reads CASSFIDYGYTF. The CDR3 DNA reads as TGTGCCAGCAGTTTCATTGACTATGGCTACACCTTC.

The chain is built from TRBV29-1 and TRBJ1-1; 7 nucleotides line up with TRBD1. The CDR3 covers 14 residues. The junction had 12 bases not matched to a gene; V was cut back by 6 bases and J by 5 bases. The germline V gene encodes CDR1 SQVTM and CDR2 ANQGSEA. The CDR3 sequence: CSVPTRGRGTEAFF. CDR3 DNA sequence: TGCAGCGTCCCCACGAGGGGGCGAGGGACTGAAGCTTTCTTT.

This chain connects TRBV11-3 to TRBJ2-1, with 10 bases lining up with TRBD1. The germline CDR1 and CDR2 sequences are SGHNT and YENEEA. This CDR3 has 13 amino acids. The ends lost 5 bases at V and 9 bases at J; junction bases unmatched: 4. The CDR3 here is CASSTGQGTEQFF. The CDR3 bases are TGTGCCAGCAGCACGGGACAGGGGACTGAGCAGTTCTTC. The full variable domain, with the rest looked up from reference TRBV11-3 and TRBJ2-1, is EAGVVQSPRYKIIEKKQPVAFWCNPISGHNTLYWYLQNLGQGPELLIRYENEEAVDDSQLPKDRFSAERLKGVDSTLKIQPAELGDSAVYLCASSTGQGTEQFFGPGTRLTVL.

This clone has ten or more counts. The chain is built from TRBV15 and TRBJ1-1; tentatively, D is TRBD1 (5 bases). Trimming stripped 0 bases from V and 3 bases from J, with 14 bases between. There are 16 residues in the CDR3. CDR1 and CDR2 (germline): LNHNV, YYDKDF (reference sequence). As DNA, the CDR3 is TGTGCCACCAGCAGAGACCGGGGGTACGGGGACACTGAAGCTTTCTTT. This gives the protein CATSRDRGYGDTEAFF. Using reference TRBV15 and TRBJ1-1 for the parts outside the CDR3, the full variable domain is DAMVIQNPRYQVTQFGKPVTLSCSQTLNHNVMYWYQQKSSQAPKLLFHYYDKDFNNEADTPDNFQSRRPNTSFCFLDIRSPGLGDTAMYLCATSRDRGYGDTEAFFGQGTRLTVV.

This clone has just one count. The chain has TRBV27 and TRBJ2-5; TRBD2 aligns across 9 bases. The CDR3 length is 15 residues. Unmatched junction bases numbered 8, after V lost 5 bases and J lost 4 bases. Germline CDR1 MNHEY, CDR2 SMNVEV (reference sequence). The DNA of the CDR3 is TGTGCCAGCAGTACATGGCGGGGGGGCCCAGAGACCCAGTACTTC. It encodes CASSTWRGGPETQYF.

This clone has just a few counts. The chain links TRBV18 to TRBJ1-1, with D possibly matching TRBD1 (6 bases). The germline V and J ends were trimmed by 5 bases and 3 bases, with 10 bases remaining between them. The CDR3 is made up of 13 amino acids. Per the germline V gene, CDR1 is KGHSH and CDR2 is LQKENI. The DNA for the CDR3 is TGTGCCAGCTCAGCTAGACAGGACACTGAAGCTTTCTTT. Translating it yields CASSARQDTEAFF.

The V gene is TRBV5-1, the J gene TRBJ2-7, with 8 bases lining up with TRBD2. CDR3 length equals 13 residues. V lost 3 bases, J lost 4 bases, and 3 bases stayed unmatched. The germline V gene has CDR1 SGHRS and CDR2 YFSETQ. DNA for the CDR3: TGCGCCAGCAGCTCGGGACTAGAGTACGAGCAGTACTTC. Amino acid sequence: CASSSGLEYEQYF.